This paragraph reports one T cell receptor (beta chain). The read ends 3 residues early relative to the CDR3; the germline J gene fills the gap. The sample belongs to a study of T cells in women clearing cervical HPV infection. Assay used: immunoSEQ multiplex PCR; TCRdb lists only in-frame clones, some missing. Recorded for this sample: roughly 49,000 clones. This CDR3 is built from 13 residues. CDR1 and CDR2 from the germline V gene are SEHNR and FQNEAQ (reference sequence). The trim removed 3 bases at V and 4 bases at J, leaving 3 bases unmatched. The sample comprised blood buffy coat. The clonotype comes from a woman between 18 and 70 years old with a cervical HPV16 infection that either progressed to CIN3+ or cleared (not recorded which). The V and J genes are TRBV7-9 and TRBJ2-7; the match to TRBD1 covers 7 bases. CDR3 residues: CASSLGQLYEQYF. CDR3 DNA, as far as it was read: TGTGCCAGCAGCTTGGGACAGCTTTACGAG.